Listed below are T cell receptor beta chains from one sample, sequenced in a study of blood T cell repertoires in COVID-19. Data came from immunoSEQ multiplex PCR; TCRdb stores just in-frame clones and leaves some out. The sample shows 75,000 to 85,000 clones, 88% of them seen only once. The sample consisted of peripheral blood. The receptors come from a human donor in a cohort sampled during active COVID-19. Both conserved end residues are part of each CDR3. The order of the fields is V gene, D gene, clone size, J gene, CDR3 DNA, CDR3 protein. D genes are given only for firm matches. Size values are once, few and many counts, or a class for expanded clones, and some rows have none.

TRBV11-3,.,.,TRBJ2-3,TGTGCCAGCAGTTCCACTGATACGCAGTATTTT,CASSSTDTQYF
TRBV29-1,.,.,TRBJ1-1,TGCAGCGTTGACGAGGGCGGGGGCACTGAAGCTTTCTTT,CSVDEGGGTEAFF
TRBV27,.,few,TRBJ1-6,TGTGCCAGCAGAACGTTCATGCGGGGGGCGTTAAACTCACCCCTCCACTTT,CASRTFMRGALNSPLHF
TRBV7-2,.,.,TRBJ2-1,TGTGCCAGCAGCCTACTAAACTCCTACAATGAGCAGTTCTTC,CASSLLNSYNEQFF
TRBV2,.,.,TRBJ2-7,TGTGCCAGCAGACGGGGGTTTCGGAACAGGGGCTACGAGCAGTACTTC,CASRRGFRNRGYEQYF
TRBV28,TRBD1,.,TRBJ1-5,TGTGCCAGCAGTTTCCGACAGGGAGCGAGCAATCAGCCCCAGCATTTT,CASSFRQGASNQPQHF
TRBV5-1,TRBD1,.,TRBJ1-4,TGCGCCAGCAGCTTGGGGACAGGGGAGGTTGAAAAACTGTTTTTT,CASSLGTGEVEKLFF
TRBV24-1,TRBD1,.,TRBJ1-1,TGTGCCACCAGTGACTACGGACAGGGTAGGGCTTTCTTT,CATSDYGQGRAFF
TRBV10-3,TRBD2,.,TRBJ2-7,TGTGCCATCAGTGAGTTTGGTGGCGGGAGCTCCTACGAGCAGTACTTC,CAISEFGGGSSYEQYF
TRBV29-1,TRBD2,.,TRBJ2-1,TGCAGCGTTGTCAGGGCGGGGGGGCAAAATGAGCAGTTCTTC,CSVVRAGGQNEQFF
TRBV5-1,TRBD1,.,TRBJ2-3,TGCGCCAGCAGCGGAAACTCCGGGACAGATCGACTTGTTACTAGCACAGATACGCAGTATTTT,CASSGNSGTDRLVTSTDTQYF
TRBV6-5,.,.,TRBJ1-6,TGTGCCAGCAGAGGAGGCCGGATCAATTCACCCCTCCACTTT,CASRGGRINSPLHF
TRBV20-1,TRBD1,once,TRBJ1-2,TGCAGTGCTAGTGAACCGGGACAGGTTAACTATGGCTACACCTTC,CSASEPGQVNYGYTF
TRBV28,.,.,TRBJ2-7,TGTGCCAGCAGCCTGGAACAGGGTAATCGCGAGCAGTACTTC,CASSLEQGNREQYF
TRBV6-5,.,.,TRBJ1-3,TGTGCCAGCAGTTATACGGGCTCTGGAAACACCATATATTTT,CASSYTGSGNTIYF
TRBV5-4,.,few,TRBJ2-1,TGTGCCAGCAGTTCCGACCAGGCCCCCCACAATGAGCAGTTCTTC,CASSSDQAPHNEQFF
TRBV9,TRBD1,.,TRBJ1-2,TGTGCCAGCAGCTCCACAGGGGTAGGCAACTATGGCTACACCTTC,CASSSTGVGNYGYTF
TRBV20-1,.,.,TRBJ1-1,TGCAGTCCCGGGGGGGTCGCTGAAGCTTTCTTT,CSPGGVAEAFF
TRBV2,TRBD1,.,TRBJ2-7,TGTGCCAGCACCCAGACCGGGACAGGCCACGAGCAGTACTTC,CASTQTGTGHEQYF
TRBV5-3,TRBD1,once,TRBJ1-5,TGTGCCAGAACCAAAACGGCCGGACAGGGGGCCACCCCCCAGCATTTT,CARTKTAGQGATPQHF
TRBV2,TRBD1,.,TRBJ2-6,TGTGCCAGCAGTGTCCGGTGGACAGGAACCCCCTCTGGGGCCAACGTCCTGACTTTC,CASSVRWTGTPSGANVLTF
TRBV15,TRBD2,.,TRBJ2-3,TGTGCCACCAGCCCCGGGGGGACTAGCGGTAGCACGCAGTATTTT,CATSPGGTSGSTQYF
TRBV6-5,.,once,TRBJ2-1,TGTGCCAGCAGTTCCCGACTCCCACTCGACAATGAGCAGTTCTTC,CASSSRLPLDNEQFF
TRBV19,TRBD1,.,TRBJ1-3,TGTGCCAGTAGTACCTGGACAGGGGATTCCTCTGGAAACACCATATATTTT,CASSTWTGDSSGNTIYF
TRBV19,.,.,TRBJ2-1,TGTGCCAGTAGTATAAGTACACGATTCCACAATGAGCAGTTCTTC,CASSISTRFHNEQFF
TRBV27,.,few,TRBJ1-5,TGTGCCAGCAGCCTACGCCAACGCAATCAGCCCCAGCATTTT,CASSLRQRNQPQHF
TRBV27,.,.,TRBJ2-3,TGTGCCAGCAAAACCCGCATGGAACGGGTTCGGGATACGCAGTATTTT,CASKTRMERVRDTQYF
TRBV20-1,TRBD1,.,TRBJ2-5,TGCAGTGCTAGTCCCGCGGACAGGATTGGCCAGACCCAGTACTTC,CSASPADRIGQTQYF
TRBV5-4,.,.,TRBJ1-1,TGTGCCAGCAGCTTGATGGTTGGCAGGGGGAACACTGAAGCTTTCTTT,CASSLMVGRGNTEAFF
TRBV5-1,TRBD1,.,TRBJ1-2,TGCGCCAGCAGCGAACAGGGGGAGGGCTACACCTTC,CASSEQGEGYTF
TRBV30,.,few,TRBJ2-2,TGTGCCTGGAGTGTGGGAGGTGACACCGGGGAGCTGTTTTTT,CAWSVGGDTGELFF
TRBV27,TRBD1,.,TRBJ1-2,TGTGCCAGCAGTTTTTTACAGGGGTCTTACTACACCTTC,CASSFLQGSYYTF
TRBV13,.,once,TRBJ1-1,TGTGCCAGCAGCTTAGGAGACAGAAAAAACACTGAAGCTTTCTTT,CASSLGDRKNTEAFF
TRBV5-1,TRBD2,.,TRBJ2-1,TGCGCCAGCAGCCGGGCTAGCGGGGAGTACAATGAGCAGTTCTTC,CASSRASGEYNEQFF
TRBV9,TRBD1,.,TRBJ1-3,TGTGCCAGCAGCTTATCCGGGACAGGGGCCCCCCCAGGAAACACCATATATTTT,CASSLSGTGAPPGNTIYF
TRBV27,.,.,TRBJ1-1,TGTGCCAGCAGTTTATCAGGGGATAGCTCGAACACTGAAGCTTTCTTT,CASSLSGDSSNTEAFF
TRBV6-5,.,.,TRBJ2-1,TGTGCCTCCTCCGCCTACAATGAGCAGTTCTTC,CASSAYNEQFF